These 31 T cell receptor beta chains were all obtained from the same sample, sequenced in a study of blood T cell repertoires in COVID-19. TCRdb's table, derived via immunoSEQ multiplex PCR, lists solely in-frame clones and lacks some. Of under 300,000 clones listed, roughly nine tenths are singletons. The sample was PBMCs or T cells enriched from blood (not recorded which). All receptors come from a woman in her thirties with acute COVID-19.

V and J are TRBV5-1 and TRBJ2-7; TRBD2 aligns across 7 bases. The germline gives CDR1 SGHRS, CDR2 YFSETQ. V lost 2 bases to trimming and J lost 4 bases; unmatched junction nucleotides: 9. The CDR3 consists of 15 residues. CDR3 loop: CASSFSQAGTYEQYF. The CDR3 nucleotides are TGCGCCAGCAGCTTCAGCCAAGCGGGGACGTACGAGCAGTACTTC.

This rearrangement joins TRBV18 to TRBJ2-2; TRBD1 matches 7 bases. The CDR3 covers 16 residues. CDR1 is KGHSH and CDR2 is LQKENI in the germline V gene. With 1 base clipped from V and 0 bases from J, the junction kept 2 bases outside the gene matches. CDR3 DNA: TGTGCCAGCTCACCACGGGGGACAGCGAACACCGGGGAGCTGTTTTTT. Protein product: CASSPRGTANTGELFF.

The genes are TRBV2 and TRBJ1-1, with TRBD1 matching 7 bases. Germline loops: CDR1 SNHLY, CDR2 FYNNEI. The J segment lost 0 bases and the V segment lost 6 bases, leaving 7 bases of the junction unmatched. CDR3 length: 15 amino acids. The CDR3 spells CASRSRGAMNTEAFF. CDR3 in DNA: TGTGCCAGCAGGTCCAGGGGGGCCATGAACACTGAAGCTTTCTTT. The whole variable domain, filled in from reference TRBV2 and TRBJ1-1, reads EPEVTQTPSHQVTQMGQEVILRCVPISNHLYFYWYRQILGQKVEFLVSFYNNEISEKSEIFDDQFSVERPDGSNFTLKIRSTKLEDSAMYFCASRSRGAMNTEAFFGQGTRLTVV.

V gene TRBV27 combines with J gene TRBJ1-6; D possibly corresponds to TRBD1 (6 bases). Trimming left V 5 bases short and J 5 bases short, with 13 bases between. This CDR3 region has 15 residues. The germline gives CDR1 MNHEY, CDR2 SMNVEV (reference sequence). CDR3 coding DNA: TGTGCCAGCAGTATACAGGGTCCCAATAATTCACCCCTCCACTTT. Its protein is CASSIQGPNNSPLHF.

The chain joins TRBV7-9 to TRBJ1-4; unclear D gene. The CDR3 sequence is 12 residues long. V was clipped by 6 bases and J by 8 bases, with 10 bases between them. Germline lookup yields CDR1 SEHNR and CDR2 FQNEAQ (reference sequence). Written as DNA, the CDR3 is TGTGCCAGCAGGCGGGAATTGGAAAAACTGTTTTTT. Translated: CASRRELEKLFF.

The J gene is TRBJ2-5, the V gene TRBV7-9; 7 bases agree with TRBD2. The trim removed 8 bases at V and 7 bases at J, leaving 7 bases unmatched. CDR3 length: 12 residues. Germline lookup yields CDR1 SEHNR and CDR2 FQNEAQ (reference sequence). CDR3 in DNA: TGTGCCAGCGCGCGGGGAGGGGCGACCCAGTACTTC. Translated, it gives CASARGGATQYF.

The V call is TRBV27, the J call TRBJ1-3; 10 nucleotides line up with TRBD1. Germline V gives CDR1 MNHEY, CDR2 SMNVEV (reference sequence). The CDR3 extends over 15 amino acids. Trimming at V came to 4 bases and at J to 3 bases, leaving 3 bases not matched to a gene. In DNA, the CDR3 is TGTGCCAGCAGTTCCGACAGGGGGCATGGAAACACCATATATTTT. Translating gives CASSSDRGHGNTIYF.

V usage is TRBV2 and J usage is TRBJ1-6; TRBD1 matches at 7 bases. With V trimmed by 11 bases and J by 4 bases, 8 bases remained unmatched. Germline CDR1 and CDR2: SNHLY and FYNNEI. This CDR3 comprises 14 residues. The chain's CDR3 is CAVKRQGYNSPLHF. DNA for the CDR3: TGTGCCGTCAAACGACAGGGTTATAATTCACCCCTCCACTTT.

The count of this clone is one. V gene TRBV19 combines with J gene TRBJ2-3; D remains ambiguous. The length of the CDR3 is 15 residues. Trimming pared 4 bases from V and 2 bases from J, leaving 13 bases between. Germline loops: CDR1 LNHDA, CDR2 SQIVND (reference sequence). The CDR3 loop is CASSNYASATDTQYF. CDR3 bases: TGTGCCAGTAGTAACTATGCTTCCGCCACAGATACGCAGTATTTT.

The chain carries TRBV6-6 and TRBJ2-5, with D unresolved. The germline gives CDR1 MNHNY, CDR2 SVGAGI (reference sequence). V shed 6 bases and J shed 4 bases, with 3 bases lying between them. The CDR3 has 10 amino acids. CDR3 in DNA: TGTGCCAGCAGGCGAGAGACCCAGTACTTC. Translated: CASRRETQYF.

This clone appeared a single time. J is TRBJ1-6 and V is TRBV5-6; TRBD1 is a possible D gene (5 bases). With 4 bases removed from V and 10 bases from J, the gap between germline ends came to 12 bases. The germline gives CDR1 SGHDT, CDR2 YYEEEE. This CDR3 is built from 13 residues. The CDR3 DNA sequence: TGTGCCAGCAGCGGAGCAGGGTCCTCACCCCTCCACTTT. It codes for CASSGAGSSPLHF.

The chain links TRBV2 to TRBJ2-1, with D unclear. The V gene's germline CDR1 is SNHLY and CDR2 FYNNEI. This CDR3 region has 11 residues. The ends were cut back, 6 bases at V and 10 bases at J, with 10 bases in the middle. The DNA for the CDR3 is TGTGCCAGCAGCAACCAGAGGGAGCAGTTCTTC. It yields the protein CASSNQREQFF.

V and J are TRBV2 and TRBJ1-5, with D unresolved. Germline V gene lookup returns CDR1 SNHLY and CDR2 FYNNEI. This CDR3 comprises 15 residues. Trimming stripped 6 bases from V and 2 bases from J, with 14 bases between. The CDR3 region has the DNA TGTGCCAGCAGCCCTGACATCGGGGGCAATCAGCCCCAGCATTTT. Translated: CASSPDIGGNQPQHF.

The gene calls are TRBV28 and TRBJ2-1, with D possibly being TRBD1 (5 bases). Trimming removed 5 bases at V and 0 bases at J, with 11 bases between. CDR3 length equals 15 residues. Per germline, CDR1 MDHEN and CDR2 SYDVKM. CDR3 region: CASSPDSRSYNEQFF. The CDR3 DNA reads TGTGCCAGCAGTCCCGACAGCCGCTCCTACAATGAGCAGTTCTTC.

This clone was seen many times. The chain joins TRBV13 to TRBJ1-1, with unresolved D. CDR1 and CDR2 (germline): PRHDT, FYEKMQ (reference sequence). The CDR3 spans 13 residues. The germline V and J ends were trimmed by 5 bases and 6 bases, with 13 bases remaining between them. The CDR3 is CASSGFREAEAFF. The CDR3 DNA reads TGTGCCAGCAGCGGTTTTCGAGAGGCTGAAGCTTTCTTT.

The chain joins TRBV2 to TRBJ2-3; D perhaps matches TRBD2 (5 bases). This CDR3 has 15 amino acids. The germline V gene encodes CDR1 SNHLY and CDR2 FYNNEI. V was clipped by 9 bases and J by 3 bases, with 19 bases between them. CDR3 residues: CASAGKRTLTDTQYF. As DNA, the CDR3 is TGTGCCAGTGCGGGCAAGCGGACCTTGACAGATACGCAGTATTTT.

The chain uses TRBV2 and TRBJ2-5; possibly TRBD1 for D (6 bases). Germline V lookup: CDR1 SNHLY, CDR2 FYNNEI. The V gene lost 4 bases and the J gene lost 1 base, with 13 bases spanning the gap. This CDR3 region has 15 residues. The CDR3 region has the DNA TGTGCCAGCAGTGTTGGCTCAGGGGCCCAAGAGACCCAGTACTTC. It yields the protein CASSVGSGAQETQYF.

This chain uses TRBV5-8 with TRBJ2-7; 10 bases match TRBD2. The CDR3 is made up of 17 amino acids. Germline V CDR1 and CDR2: SGHTS, YDEGEE. With 1 base clipped from V and 7 bases from J, the junction kept 14 bases outside the gene matches. The CDR3 region has the DNA TGTGCCAGCAGCTTGTCTAGCGGGAGCCTGAATGTGGGGGAGCAGTACTTC. Protein: CASSLSSGSLNVGEQYF.

The chain's CDR3 is CASSWGGSVNTEAFF. CDR3 nucleotides: TGCGCCAGCAGCTGGGGGGGATCCGTGAACACTGAAGCTTTCTTT. V and J are TRBV5-1 and TRBJ1-1, with D possibly being TRBD1 (5 bases). V was clipped by 3 bases and J by 0 bases, with 12 bases between them. The germline V gene has CDR1 SGHRS and CDR2 YFSETQ. The CDR3 is made up of 15 amino acids. Full variable domain (outside the CDR3, taken from reference TRBV5-1 and TRBJ1-1): KAGVTQTPRYLIKTRGQQVTLSCSPISGHRSVSWYQQTPGQGLQFLFEYFSETQRNKGNFPGRFSGRQFSNSRSEMNVSTLELGDSALYLCASSWGGSVNTEAFFGQGTRLTVV.

This clone appeared a single time. The rearrangement uses TRBV5-5 and TRBJ2-7, with 9 bases lining up with TRBD2. This CDR3 is 16 amino acids long. V lost 0 bases, J lost 4 bases, and 8 bases stayed unmatched. Germline V gene data show CDR1 as SGHKS and CDR2 as YYEKEE (reference sequence). The CDR3 protein is CASSLEVAGVPYEQYF. CDR3 coding DNA: TGTGCCAGCAGCTTGGAGGTAGCGGGGGTTCCGTACGAGCAGTACTTC.

This chain uses TRBV27 with TRBJ1-1; no clear D. Germline V gene sequence: CDR1 MNHEY, CDR2 SMNVEV (reference sequence). V was clipped by 6 bases and J by 1 base, with 12 bases between them. The CDR3 is 14 residues long. CDR3 in amino acids: CASSHRGSNTEAFF. As DNA, the CDR3 is TGTGCCAGCAGCCACAGAGGGTCGAACACTGAAGCTTTCTTT.

The CDR3 sequence is CATSPYPQVAYEQYF. In DNA, the CDR3 is TGTGCCACCAGTCCATACCCCCAGGTTGCCTACGAGCAGTACTTC. The chain is built from TRBV24-1 and TRBJ2-7; no firm D call. V was shortened by 6 bases and J by 2 bases, with 16 bases between the two germline ends. Germline CDR1 and CDR2: KGHDR and SFDVKD. The CDR3 is 15 amino acids.

The chain links TRBV27 to TRBJ1-6; D may be TRBD1 (5 bases). Per the germline V gene, CDR1 is MNHEY and CDR2 is SMNVEV (reference sequence). The CDR3 runs 12 residues. Trimming shortened V by 6 bases and J by 14 bases, and 14 bases separated the two germline ends. CDR3 protein: CASRPGAGALHF. Written as DNA, the CDR3 is TGTGCCAGCAGACCGGGTGCGGGGGCCCTCCACTTT.

This chain joins TRBV12-3 or TRBV12-4 and TRBJ2-1, with 9 bases fitting TRBD2. This CDR3 has 13 residues. J was trimmed by 9 bases and V by 5 bases; bases with no gene match: 5. In DNA, the CDR3 is TGTGCCAGCAGTCGGACTAGCGCGGGTGAGCAGTTCTTC. Its protein is CASSRTSAGEQFF.

The V gene is TRBV19, the J gene TRBJ2-3, with a weak D call TRBD1 (6 bases). Trimming took 11 bases from V and 1 from J, leaving 16 bases between them. The CDR3 loop spans 14 amino acids. Germline values: CDR1 LNHDA, CDR2 SQIVND (reference sequence). The CDR3 sequence: CASQSRGGTDTQYF. The CDR3 nucleotides read TGTGCCTCACAGTCCAGGGGTGGCACAGATACGCAGTATTTT.

This sequence joins TRBV10-3 and TRBJ2-5; possible D gene TRBD1, 5 bases. Looked up from germline, CDR1 is ENHRY and CDR2 is SYGVKD. With 7 bases removed from V and 0 bases from J, the gap between germline ends came to 9 bases. The CDR3 runs 13 residues. This CDR3 reads CAIKTAYQETQYF. As DNA, the CDR3 is TGTGCCATCAAGACAGCCTACCAAGAGACCCAGTACTTC.

The rearrangement uses TRBV5-1 and TRBJ2-7, with D possibly being TRBD2 (5 bases). With 4 bases removed from V and 6 bases from J, the gap between germline ends came to 14 bases. Looked up from germline, CDR1 is SGHRS and CDR2 is YFSETQ. The CDR3 length is 13 residues. CDR3 amino acids: CASSPVRDGEQYF. CDR3 nucleotides: TGCGCCAGCAGCCCTGTTCGGGATGGCGAGCAGTACTTC.

The rearrangement links TRBV19 to TRBJ2-7, with a weak D call TRBD2 (6 bases). There are 15 residues in the CDR3. V dropped 3 bases and J dropped 7 bases, with 19 bases sitting between them. The V gene's germline CDR1 is LNHDA and CDR2 SQIVND (reference sequence). In DNA form, the CDR3 reads TGTGCCAGTAGTATCGAAGGACAAGGGGCGGGGGAGCAGTACTTC. It is translated as CASSIEGQGAGEQYF.

This chain links TRBV6-5 with TRBJ1-1, with D perhaps matching TRBD1 (6 bases). V lost 8 bases and J lost 3, with 19 bases in between. This CDR3 spans 15 amino acids. CDR1 is MNHEY, CDR2 SVGAGI, per germline. The CDR3 sequence is CASPRGGRADTEAFF. For the CDR3, the DNA is TGTGCCAGCCCCCGGGGGGGCAGGGCGGACACTGAAGCTTTCTTT.

The chain is built from TRBV4-3 and TRBJ2-7; perhaps TRBD1 as D (6 bases). The V gene lost 3 bases and the J gene lost 0 bases, with 9 bases spanning the gap. Germline lookup yields CDR1 LGHNA and CDR2 YSLEER. This CDR3 comprises 14 residues. CDR3 DNA: TGCGCCAGCAGCCACACAGGGAGCTCCTACGAGCAGTACTTC. As protein: CASSHTGSSYEQYF.

The chain employs TRBV7-9 and TRBJ2-1, with a weak D call TRBD2 (6 bases). The V gene's germline CDR1 is SEHNR and CDR2 FQNEAQ (reference sequence). The CDR3 is made up of 15 amino acids. V gave up 0 bases and J gave up 5 bases, with 11 bases separating them. The CDR3 DNA follows: TGTGCCAGCAGCTTAGCCGGACTACCGGACAATGAGCAGTTCTTC. This gives the protein CASSLAGLPDNEQFF.